The rows below give T cell receptor beta chains drawn from one sample of a study of CD8 T cells in ankylosing spondylitis. TCRdb itself ran the 5' RACE reads through MiXCR, one entry per CDR3 protein. The data hold about 36,000 distinct CDR3 sequences, with 11% observed a single time. Sequencing was performed on synovial fluid, either unsorted or a sorted T cell fraction (not recorded which). The receptors come from a male donor with ankylosing spondylitis. Each CDR3 is given with its conserved first and last residue. A D gene is named only where the DNA matches it firmly. Some rows have no size entry. The others give once, few or many, or a class for an expanded clone.

d_gene	v_gene	j_gene	abundance	CDR3aa	CDR3nt
TRBD2	TRBV20-1	TRBJ2-7	NA	CSARDGASGRAYYEQYF	TGCAGTGCTAGAGATGGTGCTAGCGGGAGGGCTTACTACGAGCAGTACTTC
NA	TRBV6-1	TRBJ2-1	few	CASSEEWDYNEQFF	TGTGCCAGCAGTGAAGAGTGGGACTACAATGAGCAGTTCTTC
NA	TRBV7-9	TRBJ2-1	NA	CAPSLGVAGLNEQFF	TGTGCCCCCAGCTTAGGGGTGGCGGGGTTAAATGAGCAGTTCTTC
NA	TRBV28	TRBJ1-5	few	CASSGWPQHF	TGTGCCAGCAGCGGCTGGCCCCAGCATTTT
TRBD2	TRBV28	TRBJ2-3	few	CASSIVGLALFSSTDTQYF	TGTGCCAGCAGTATTGTCGGACTAGCCTTATTCTCCAGCACAGATACGCAGTATTTT
NA	TRBV28	TRBJ1-1	many	CASIGTNTEAFF	TGTGCCAGCATAGGGACGAACACTGAAGCTTTCTTT
TRBD1	TRBV20-1	TRBJ1-5	few	CSAPPGQGVFNQPQHF	TGCAGTGCCCCTCCGGGACAGGGGGTCTTCAATCAGCCCCAGCATTTT
NA	TRBV7-9	TRBJ2-5	NA	CASSLPTGARLETQYF	TGTGCCAGCAGCTTACCGACGGGGGCAAGGCTAGAGACCCAGTACTTC
TRBD2	TRBV7-2	TRBJ2-1	few	CASSLARTSGEQFF	TGTGCCAGCAGCTTAGCCCGGACTAGCGGGGAGCAGTTCTTC
NA	TRBV7-7	TRBJ2-1	many	CASSLDSGGSLRNEQFF	TGTGCTAGCAGCTTAGATTCGGGCGGGTCCCTCCGAAATGAGCAGTTCTTC